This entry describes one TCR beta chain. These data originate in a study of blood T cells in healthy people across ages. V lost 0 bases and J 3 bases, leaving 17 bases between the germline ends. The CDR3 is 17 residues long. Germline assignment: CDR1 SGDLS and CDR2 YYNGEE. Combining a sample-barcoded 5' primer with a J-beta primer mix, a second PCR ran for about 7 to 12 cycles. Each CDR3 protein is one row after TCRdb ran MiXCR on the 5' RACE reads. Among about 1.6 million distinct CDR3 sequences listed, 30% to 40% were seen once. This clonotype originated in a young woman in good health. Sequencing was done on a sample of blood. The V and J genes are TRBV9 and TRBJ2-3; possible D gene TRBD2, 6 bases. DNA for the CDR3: TGTGCCAGCAGCGTAGATTCCCTCAGCGGGCTTACAGATACGCAGTATTTT. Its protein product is CASSVDSLSGLTDTQYF.